The 11 T cell receptor beta chains reported below all come from one sample, sequenced in a study of regulatory T cells in long-lasting Graves disease. The sample's time point: newly diagnosed GD, antithyroid drugs for less than 3 months. The TCR library was made from RNA that had been extracted from PBMCs in TRIzol. iRepertoire HTBI primers and Arm-PCR of CDR3 regions built TCR beta libraries. TCRdb re-called the multiplex PCR reads through MiXCR, storing one row per CDR3 protein. Here the sample spans approximately 310,000 distinct CDR3 sequences, approximately 20% being singletons. The sample in question was peripheral blood mononuclear cells (PBMCs), obtained at new diagnosis, from a patient treated with antithyroid drugs. These receptors were taken from a female donor with Graves disease.

In its sample, this clonotype was seen many times. The chain has TRBV28 and TRBJ2-7; TRBD1 aligns across 9 bases. The V segment lost 3 bases and the J segment 6 bases; nucleotides outside the gene matches: 6. This CDR3 is 14 amino acids long. Germline V CDR1 and CDR2: MDHEN, SYDVKM. The CDR3 sequence is CASSFRTGDFEQYF. In nucleotides, the CDR3 is TGTGCCAGCAGTTTTAGGACAGGGGATTTCGAGCAGTACTTC.

V and J are TRBV19 and TRBJ2-5; maybe TRBD1 (6 bases). This CDR3 spans 15 amino acids. CDR1 is LNHDA, CDR2 SQIVND, per germline (reference sequence). V lost 5 bases, J lost 2 bases, and 15 bases lay in between. The CDR3 region has the DNA TGTGCCAGTAGTTTACGACAGGAGTTACAAGAGACCCAGTACTTC. This gives the protein CASSLRQELQETQYF.

This clonotype occurred many times. The chain recombines TRBV11-2 with TRBJ2-7; TRBD2 matches 7 bases. CDR1 and CDR2 from the germline V gene are SGHAT and FQNNGV. Germline trimming cut 1 base from V and 0 bases from J; bases unmatched to any gene: 3. This CDR3 contains 15 residues. This chain's CDR3 is CASSLARTSSYEQYF. Written as DNA, the CDR3 is TGTGCCAGCAGCTTAGCCCGGACTAGCTCCTACGAGCAGTACTTC.

Notes on this clonotype: This may come from a read error, since a much larger clone is one base off. The V and J genes are TRBV4-2 and TRBJ1-5; D is possibly TRBD1 (5 bases). From germline, CDR1 is LGHNA and CDR2 YNFKEQ. The ends were cut back, 0 bases at V and 0 bases at J, with 6 bases in the middle. The CDR3 sequence is 15 residues long. The DNA for the CDR3 is TGTGCCAGCAGCCAAGATCAGGGTAGCAATCAGCCCCAGCATTTT. The encoded protein is CASSQDQGSNQPQHF.

This clonotype was counted at least ten times. V is TRBV24-1 and J is TRBJ2-7; possibly TRBD1 for D (6 bases). This CDR3 region has 14 residues. The germline CDR1 and CDR2 sequences are KGHDR and SFDVKD. The ends were cut back, 4 bases at V and 2 bases at J, with 11 bases in the middle. CDR3: CATSESGQTYEQYF. CDR3 nucleotide sequence: TGTGCCACCAGTGAATCAGGACAGACCTACGAGCAGTACTTC.

This clonotype came up many times. The chain joins TRBV6-1 to TRBJ1-2, with TRBD1 matching 10 bases. CDR1 is MNHNS and CDR2 is SASEGT in the germline V gene. This CDR3 spans 14 amino acids. With V trimmed by 7 bases and J by 8 bases, 10 bases remained unmatched. CDR3 residues: CASTFIGQGEGYTF. The CDR3 coding sequence is TGTGCCAGCACCTTCATTGGACAGGGGGAGGGCTACACCTTC.

This clonotype has a count of ten or more. V is TRBV27 and J is TRBJ1-1; 7 nucleotides line up with TRBD1. The V segment lost 5 bases and the J segment 1 base; nucleotides outside the gene matches: 4. Germline loops: CDR1 MNHEY, CDR2 SMNVEV (reference sequence). The CDR3 is 14 amino acids. For the CDR3, the DNA is TGTGCCAGCAGTCGGACAGGACCGAACACTGAAGCTTTCTTT. Protein product: CASSRTGPNTEAFF.

The rearrangement joins TRBV24-1 to TRBJ2-7; weak D call: TRBD1 (6 bases). V lost 2 bases to trimming and J lost 8 bases, with 12 bases between them. This CDR3 contains 13 residues. Germline loops: CDR1 KGHDR, CDR2 SFDVKD. The CDR3 loop is CATSDSSQGKQYF. The CDR3 DNA follows: TGTGCCACCAGTGATTCGTCGCAGGGGAAGCAGTACTTC.

This clonotype was detected a few times. A read error likely explains this, since a far larger clone differs by one base. Here the CDR3 reads CASSEGFGGGAEQETQYF. The CDR3 DNA reads as TGTGCCAGCAGTGAAGGATTTGGGGGGGGGGCAGAGCAAGAGACCCAGTACTTC. The V call is TRBV2, the J call TRBJ2-1, with D tentatively TRBD2 (7 bases). The DNA end lines up better with TRBJ2-5; the J call may be wrong. Germline V lookup: CDR1 SNHLY, CDR2 FYNNEI. This CDR3 contains 18 residues.

Only a few counts were recorded for this clonotype. J is TRBJ2-5 and V is TRBV24-1; 9 bases map to TRBD1. The CDR3 consists of 19 residues. In germline, CDR1 is KGHDR, CDR2 SFDVKD. V shed 3 bases and J 3 bases; nucleotides not matched to a gene: 16. The CDR3 DNA sequence: TGTGCCACCAGTGATGTCGGACGAGCGGGGACAGGGTGGGAAGAGACCCAGTACTTC. Translation: CATSDVGRAGTGWEETQYF.

This clonotype has a count of ten or more. The chain combines TRBV3-1 with TRBJ2-5, with 8 bases lining up with TRBD1. The junction had 10 bases not matched to a gene; V was cut back by 2 bases and J by 5 bases. This CDR3 spans 16 amino acids. CDR1 LGHDT and CDR2 YNNKEL come from the germline V gene (reference sequence). The DNA for the CDR3 is TGTGCCAGCAGCCAAAATGAGGACAGGGTCGGGGAGACCCAGTACTTC. Amino acid sequence: CASSQNEDRVGETQYF.